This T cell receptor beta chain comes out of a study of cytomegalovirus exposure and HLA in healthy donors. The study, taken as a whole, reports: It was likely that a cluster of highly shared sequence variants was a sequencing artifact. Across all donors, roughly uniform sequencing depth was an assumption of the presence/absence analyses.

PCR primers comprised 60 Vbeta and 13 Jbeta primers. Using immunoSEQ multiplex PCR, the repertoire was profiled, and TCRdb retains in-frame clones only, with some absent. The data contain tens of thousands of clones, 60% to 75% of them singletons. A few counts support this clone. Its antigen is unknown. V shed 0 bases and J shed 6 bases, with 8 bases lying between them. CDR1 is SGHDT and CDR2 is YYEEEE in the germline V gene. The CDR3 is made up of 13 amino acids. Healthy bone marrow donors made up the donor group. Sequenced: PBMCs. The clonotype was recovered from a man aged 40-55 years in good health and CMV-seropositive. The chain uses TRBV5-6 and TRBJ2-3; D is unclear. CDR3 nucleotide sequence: TGTGCCAGCAGCTTGGGAATTCGGGATACGCAGTATTTT. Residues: CASSLGIRDTQYF.